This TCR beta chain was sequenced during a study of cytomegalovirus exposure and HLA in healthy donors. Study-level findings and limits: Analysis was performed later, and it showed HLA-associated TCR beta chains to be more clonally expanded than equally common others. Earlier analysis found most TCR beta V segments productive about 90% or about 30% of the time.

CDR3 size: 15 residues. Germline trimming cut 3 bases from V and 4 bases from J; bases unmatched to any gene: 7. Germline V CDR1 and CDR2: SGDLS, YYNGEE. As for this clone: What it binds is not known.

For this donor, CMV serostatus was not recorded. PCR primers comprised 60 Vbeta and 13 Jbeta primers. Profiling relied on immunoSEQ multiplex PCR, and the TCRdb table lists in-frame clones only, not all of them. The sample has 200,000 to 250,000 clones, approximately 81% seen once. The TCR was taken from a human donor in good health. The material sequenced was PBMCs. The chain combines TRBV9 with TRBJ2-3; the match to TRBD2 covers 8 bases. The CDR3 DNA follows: TGTGCCAGCAGCGAACGGGAGGGCCTTTCAGATACGCAGTATTTT. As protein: CASSEREGLSDTQYF.